Listed below are T cell receptor beta chains from one sample, sequenced in a study of siplizumab effects on memory and regulatory T cells. Data came from immunoSEQ multiplex PCR; TCRdb stores just in-frame clones and leaves some out. This table holds roughly 100,000 clones, about 96% found once. Sequencing was carried out using naive CD4+ T cells sorted from blood. Receptor source: a human donor in good health. Both conserved end residues are part of each CDR3. A D gene is named only where the DNA matches it firmly. Clone sizes are given selectively: once, few, many, or a class where the clone is expanded.

>-|TRBV19|TRBJ1-5|-
TGTGCCAGTAGTATGACGGGGGGAGAGCCCCAGCATTTT
CASSMTGGEPQHF
>-|TRBV29-1|TRBJ1-4|TRBD1
TGCAGCGTTGGGGGGGGACAGGGCGCAACTAATGAAAAACTGTTTTTT
CSVGGGQGATNEKLFF
>-|TRBV6-1|TRBJ2-6|-
TGTGCCAGCAGTGAAGCGCTGGTGTCGGGAGGGGCCAACGTCCTGACTTTC
CASSEALVSGGANVLTF
>-|TRBV6-5|TRBJ2-7|-
TGTGCCAGCAGTCGGGAGTCCTTCTACGAGCAGTACTTC
CASSRESFYEQYF
>-|TRBV15|TRBJ1-5|-
TGTGCCACCAGCAGACTCAATCAGCCCCAGCATTTT
CATSRLNQPQHF
>-|TRBV28|TRBJ1-2|TRBD1
TGTGCCAGCAGGAAACCGGGACAGACTAACTATGGCTACACCTTC
CASRKPGQTNYGYTF
>once|TRBV2|TRBJ2-1|-
TGTGCCAGCAGCTCCGGGATTAAGCAGTTCTTC
CASSSGIKQFF
>-|TRBV10-3|TRBJ1-2|TRBD1
TGTGCCATCAGTGTTGGGACAGCTAGAGTGGACTATGGCTACACCTTC
CAISVGTARVDYGYTF
>-|TRBV7-2|TRBJ2-7|TRBD1
TGTGCCAGCAGCCAGTACCGGGACAGGTACGAGCAGTACTTC
CASSQYRDRYEQYF
>-|TRBV5-1|TRBJ2-2|-
TGCGCCAGCAGCAGAGGACGAGGATTAACAGGCGGGGAGCTGTTTTTT
CASSRGRGLTGGELFF
>once|TRBV30|TRBJ2-7|-
TGTGCCTGGAGTAGTGGTGGCTCGCAGTACTTC
CAWSSGGSQYF
>-|TRBV10-3|TRBJ1-1|-
TGTGCCATCAGTGGGACAGCTCTGAACACTGAAGCTTTCTTT
CAISGTALNTEAFF
>-|TRBV30|TRBJ2-5|TRBD2
TGTGCCTGGAGTGTCGGACTAGCGGGGCTAGAGACCCAGTACTTC
CAWSVGLAGLETQYF
>-|TRBV6-5|TRBJ2-1|-
TGTGCCAGCAGTTACTCGATCAACAATGAGCAGTTCTTC
CASSYSINNEQFF
>-|TRBV5-1|TRBJ2-5|-
TGCGCCAGCAGCACGGACTCCAGTACCACCCAGTACTTC
CASSTDSSTTQYF
>-|TRBV5-6|TRBJ2-3|TRBD1
TGTGCCAGCAGCTACGACAGGGGGCCGGGGACGCAGTATTTT
CASSYDRGPGTQYF